This is a list of T cell receptor beta chains from one sample in a study of cytomegalovirus exposure and HLA in healthy donors. TCRdb's copy holds only in-frame clones and misses some; the assay was immunoSEQ multiplex PCR. The sample has over 200,000 clones, just over 85% seen once. Sequenced: PBMCs. These receptors were collected from a woman aged 18-29 years in good health and CMV-seronegative. CDR3s include the opening cysteine and the closing phenylalanine or tryptophan. The order of the fields is J gene, clone size, D gene, V gene, CDR3 DNA, CDR3 protein. A D gene is named only where the DNA matches it firmly. The size entry is marked missing in some rows and otherwise reads once, few, many or a size class.

J: TRBJ2-2
size: -
D: TRBD1
V: TRBV29-1
DNA: TGCAGCGTGAGAACAGGGGGCGCAACCGGGGAGCTGTTTTTT
CDR3: CSVRTGGATGELFF

J: TRBJ2-7
size: -
D: TRBD1
V: TRBV28
DNA: TGTGCCAGCAGTTGGACAGGAGATAGCTCCTACGAGCAGTACTTC
CDR3: CASSWTGDSSYEQYF

J: TRBJ2-5
size: -
D: TRBD2
V: TRBV27
DNA: TGTGCCAGCAGTCATACTAGCGGGAGCTTGGAGACCCAGTACTTC
CDR3: CASSHTSGSLETQYF

J: TRBJ1-5
size: -
D: TRBD1
V: TRBV6-1
DNA: TGTGCCAGCAGTGCATTAGGGACAGGGGAAATACAGCCCCAGCATTTT
CDR3: CASSALGTGEIQPQHF

J: TRBJ1-5
size: -
D: -
V: TRBV18
DNA: TGTGCCAGCTCACCCGACAGGAATCAGCCCCAGCATTTT
CDR3: CASSPDRNQPQHF

J: TRBJ2-1
size: once
D: TRBD2
V: TRBV5-1
DNA: TGCGCCAGCAGATCGGGCGGGAGCCTTCCCTCTGAGCAGTTCTTC
CDR3: CASRSGGSLPSEQFF

J: TRBJ2-4
size: few
D: TRBD2
V: TRBV20-1
DNA: TGCAGTGCTAGCGGGAGGAACATTCAGTACTTC
CDR3: CSASGRNIQYF

J: TRBJ2-5
size: -
D: TRBD1
V: TRBV28
DNA: TGTGCCAGCAGTTCCGGGACAGGGTTAGAGACCCAGTACTTC
CDR3: CASSSGTGLETQYF

J: TRBJ1-1
size: -
D: -
V: TRBV28
DNA: TGTGCCAGCAGCCTGAGACAGGACACTGAAGCTTTCTTT
CDR3: CASSLRQDTEAFF

J: TRBJ2-5
size: -
D: -
V: TRBV5-5
DNA: TGTGCCAGCAGCCCGAACTACCAGCCACAAGAGACCCAGTACTTC
CDR3: CASSPNYQPQETQYF

J: TRBJ2-1
size: -
D: TRBD2
V: TRBV9
DNA: TGTGCCAGCAGCGTCTACCCCGGGACTAGTGCTGCTAGCTCCTACAATGAGCAGTTCTTC
CDR3: CASSVYPGTSAASSYNEQFF

J: TRBJ2-1
size: -
D: TRBD1
V: TRBV5-4
DNA: TGTGCCAGCAGCTTGGCCGGGCAGGGGGTTGTCGGTGAGCAGTTCTTC
CDR3: CASSLAGQGVVGEQFF

J: TRBJ1-4
size: -
D: -
V: TRBV4-1
DNA: TGCGCCAGCAGCCAAGTTTTCAGAACGGAGAATGAAAAACTGTTTTTT
CDR3: CASSQVFRTENEKLFF

J: TRBJ1-2
size: few
D: -
V: TRBV6-5
DNA: TGTGCCAGCAGTTACGGCGGAGCAGGCTACACCTTC
CDR3: CASSYGGAGYTF

J: TRBJ2-3
size: -
D: -
V: TRBV28
DNA: TGTGCCAGCAGTCCTGCGGTCGGGGTTGCAGATACGCAGTATTTT
CDR3: CASSPAVGVADTQYF

J: TRBJ2-7
size: few
D: -
V: TRBV7-2
DNA: TGTGCCAGCAGCTTAGACAGGGACACCGAGCAGTACTTC
CDR3: CASSLDRDTEQYF